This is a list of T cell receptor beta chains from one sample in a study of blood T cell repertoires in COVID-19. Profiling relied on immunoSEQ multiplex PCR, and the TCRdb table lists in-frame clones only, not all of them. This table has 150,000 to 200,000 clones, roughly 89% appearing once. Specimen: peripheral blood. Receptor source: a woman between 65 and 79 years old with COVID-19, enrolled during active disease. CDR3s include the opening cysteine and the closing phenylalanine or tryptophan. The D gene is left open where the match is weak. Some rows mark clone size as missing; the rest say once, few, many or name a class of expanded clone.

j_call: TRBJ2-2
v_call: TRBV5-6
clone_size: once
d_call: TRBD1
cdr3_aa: CASSLGEDRDGTGELFF
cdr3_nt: TGTGCCAGCAGCTTGGGGGAGGACAGGGACGGCACCGGGGAGCTGTTTTTT

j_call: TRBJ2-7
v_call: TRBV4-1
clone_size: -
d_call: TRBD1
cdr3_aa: CASSHSTGALYEQYF
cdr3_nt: TGCGCCAGCAGCCACTCGACAGGGGCGCTGTACGAGCAGTACTTC

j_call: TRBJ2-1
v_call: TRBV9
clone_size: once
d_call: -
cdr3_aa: CASSVSVNEQFF
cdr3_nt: TGTGCCAGCAGCGTATCAGTCAATGAGCAGTTCTTC

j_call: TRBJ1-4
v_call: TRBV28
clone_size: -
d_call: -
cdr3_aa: CASSSDPHTVLNEKLFF
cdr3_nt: TGTGCCAGCAGTTCCGACCCTCACACAGTCCTTAATGAAAAACTGTTTTTT

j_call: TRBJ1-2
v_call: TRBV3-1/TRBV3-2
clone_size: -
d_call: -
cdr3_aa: CASSQDTDRTYGYTF
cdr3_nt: TGTGCCAGCAGCCAAGATACCGACAGGACCTATGGCTACACCTTC

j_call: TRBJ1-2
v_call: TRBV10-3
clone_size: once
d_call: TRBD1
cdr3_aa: CAIRRGTGVDYGYTF
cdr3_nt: TGTGCCATCAGAAGGGGGACAGGGGTGGACTATGGCTACACCTTC

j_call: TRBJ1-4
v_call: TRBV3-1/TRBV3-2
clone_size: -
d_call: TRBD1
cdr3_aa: CASSLGQGEKLFF
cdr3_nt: TGTGCCAGCAGCCTTGGACAGGGTGAAAAACTGTTTTTT

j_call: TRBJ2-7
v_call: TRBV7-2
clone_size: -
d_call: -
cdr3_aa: CASSLGGGASEQYF
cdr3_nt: TGTGCCAGCAGCTTAGGGGGCGGAGCCAGCGAGCAGTACTTC

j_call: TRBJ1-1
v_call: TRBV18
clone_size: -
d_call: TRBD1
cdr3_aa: CASSSPRFRDRSQNTEAFF
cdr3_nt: TGTGCCAGCTCCTCCCCCCGTTTCCGGGACAGAAGTCAGAACACTGAAGCTTTCTTT

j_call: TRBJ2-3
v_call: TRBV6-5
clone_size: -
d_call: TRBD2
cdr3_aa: CASSPGRNTQYF
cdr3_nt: TGTGCCAGCAGCCCCGGGAGGAATACGCAGTATTTT

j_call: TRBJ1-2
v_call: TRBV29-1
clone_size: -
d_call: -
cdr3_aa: CSVYYGYTF
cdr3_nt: TGCAGCGTCTATTATGGCTACACCTTC

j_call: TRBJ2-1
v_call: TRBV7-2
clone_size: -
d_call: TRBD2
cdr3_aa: CASSSRGGSSNEQFF
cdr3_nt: TGTGCCAGCAGCTCGCGGGGGGGCAGTTCCAATGAGCAGTTCTTC

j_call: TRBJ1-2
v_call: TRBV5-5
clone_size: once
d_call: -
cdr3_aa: CASSLDRYGYTF
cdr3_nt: TGTGCCAGCAGCTTGGATCGGTATGGCTACACCTTC

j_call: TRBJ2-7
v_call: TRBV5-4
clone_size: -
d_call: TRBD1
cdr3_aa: CASSTRTGQTYEQYF
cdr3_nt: TGTGCCAGCAGCACACGGACAGGGCAAACCTACGAGCAGTACTTC

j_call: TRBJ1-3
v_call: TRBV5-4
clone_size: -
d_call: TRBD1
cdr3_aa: CASSLGGQGRGNTIYF
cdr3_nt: TGTGCCAGCAGCTTAGGCGGACAGGGGAGAGGAAACACCATATATTTT

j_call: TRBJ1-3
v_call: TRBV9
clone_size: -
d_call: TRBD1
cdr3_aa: CASSVAQGGNTIYF
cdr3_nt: TGTGCCAGCAGCGTAGCACAGGGGGGAAACACCATATATTTT

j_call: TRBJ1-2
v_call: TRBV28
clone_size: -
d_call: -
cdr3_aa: CASIEGNYGYTF
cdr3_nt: TGTGCCAGCATAGAGGGTAACTATGGCTACACCTTC

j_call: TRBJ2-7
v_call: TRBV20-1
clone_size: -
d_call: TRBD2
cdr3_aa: CSASWAGRDEQYF
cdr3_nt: TGCAGTGCTAGTTGGGCGGGGAGGGACGAGCAGTACTTC

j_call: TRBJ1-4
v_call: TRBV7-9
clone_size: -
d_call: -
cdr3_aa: CASSLSQSNEKLFF
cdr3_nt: TGTGCCAGCAGCTTATCACAAAGTAATGAAAAACTGTTTTTT

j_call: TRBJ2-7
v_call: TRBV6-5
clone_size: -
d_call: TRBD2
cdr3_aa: CASSTAGGLPYEQYF
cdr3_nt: TGTGCCAGCAGTACCGCGGGGGGGCTACCCTACGAGCAGTACTTC

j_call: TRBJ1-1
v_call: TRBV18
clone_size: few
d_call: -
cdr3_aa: CASSRVGGNTEAFF
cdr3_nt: TGTGCCAGCTCACGGGTGGGGGGGAACACTGAAGCTTTCTTT

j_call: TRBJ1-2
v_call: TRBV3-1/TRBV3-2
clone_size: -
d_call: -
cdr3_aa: CASSQGQEGYGYTF
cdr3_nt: TGTGCCAGCAGCCAAGGTCAGGAGGGGTACGGCTACACCTTC

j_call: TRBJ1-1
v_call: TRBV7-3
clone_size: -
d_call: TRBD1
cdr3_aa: CASSLTTGRNTEAFF
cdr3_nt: TGTGCCAGCAGCTTAACGACAGGGAGGAACACTGAAGCTTTCTTT

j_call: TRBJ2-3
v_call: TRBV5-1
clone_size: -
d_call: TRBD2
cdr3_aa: CASSPRLAGPSSVGTDTQYF
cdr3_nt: TGCGCCAGCAGCCCCCGACTAGCGGGGCCATCATCTGTTGGCACAGATACGCAGTATTTT

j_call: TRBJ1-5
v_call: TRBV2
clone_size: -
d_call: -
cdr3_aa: CASAKTGSNQPQHF
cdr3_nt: TGTGCCAGCGCAAAAACAGGGAGCAATCAGCCCCAGCATTTT

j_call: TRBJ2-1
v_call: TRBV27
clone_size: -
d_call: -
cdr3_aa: CASSLSTNPQGGSSYNEQFF
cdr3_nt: TGTGCCAGCAGTTTATCCACAAATCCCCAGGGGGGCAGCTCCTACAATGAGCAGTTCTTC

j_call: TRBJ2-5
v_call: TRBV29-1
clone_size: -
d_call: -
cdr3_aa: CSVDARGETQYF
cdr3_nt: TGCAGCGTTGACGCCAGGGGAGAGACCCAGTACTTC

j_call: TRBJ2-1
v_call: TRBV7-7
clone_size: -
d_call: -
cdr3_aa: CASSLDRENEQFF
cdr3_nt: TGTGCTAGCAGCTTAGATCGGGAGAATGAGCAGTTCTTC

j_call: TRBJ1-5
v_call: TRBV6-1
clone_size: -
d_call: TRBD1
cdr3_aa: CASSEQGARQPQHF
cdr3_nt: TGTGCCAGCAGTGAACAGGGGGCGAGACAGCCCCAGCATTTT

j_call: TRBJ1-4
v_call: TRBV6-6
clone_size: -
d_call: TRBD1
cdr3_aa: CASSDRGLGNEKLFF
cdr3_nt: TGTGCCAGCAGCGACAGGGGGCTTGGTAATGAAAAACTGTTTTTT

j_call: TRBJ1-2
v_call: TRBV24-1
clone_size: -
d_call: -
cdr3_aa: CATSDIRQGGYTF
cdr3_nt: TGTGCCACCAGTGATATAAGACAAGGTGGCTACACCTTC

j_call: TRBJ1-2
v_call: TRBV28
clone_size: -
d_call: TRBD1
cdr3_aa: CAIGTAYYGYTF
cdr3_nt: TGTGCCATCGGGACAGCCTATTATGGCTACACCTTC

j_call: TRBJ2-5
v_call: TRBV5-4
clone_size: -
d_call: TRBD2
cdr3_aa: CASSLREGVETQYF
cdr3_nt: TGTGCCAGCAGCTTGCGGGAGGGGGTGGAGACCCAGTACTTC

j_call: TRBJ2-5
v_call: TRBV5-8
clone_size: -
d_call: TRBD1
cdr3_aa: CASSSRTGGGETQYF
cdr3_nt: TGTGCCAGCAGCTCCCGGACAGGGGGCGGAGAGACCCAGTACTTC

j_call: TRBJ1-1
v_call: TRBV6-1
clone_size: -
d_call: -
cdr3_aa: CASSERFGEAFF
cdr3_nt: TGTGCCAGCAGTGAAAGGTTCGGGGAAGCTTTCTTT

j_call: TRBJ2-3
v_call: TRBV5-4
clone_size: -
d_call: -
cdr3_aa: CASSLAGVPDTQYF
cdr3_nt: TGTGCCAGCAGCTTGGCAGGGGTCCCAGATACGCAGTATTTT

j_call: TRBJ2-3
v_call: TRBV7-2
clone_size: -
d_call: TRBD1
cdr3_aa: CASSPGQTTTDTQYF
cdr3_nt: TGTGCCAGCAGCCCGGGACAGACGACCACAGATACGCAGTATTTT

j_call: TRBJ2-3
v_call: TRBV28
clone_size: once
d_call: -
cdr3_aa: CASGPYGQGTDTQYF
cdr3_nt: TGTGCCAGCGGGCCCTACGGACAAGGCACAGATACGCAGTATTTT

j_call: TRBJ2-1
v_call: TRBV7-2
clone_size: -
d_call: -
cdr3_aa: CASSLSTGNEQFF
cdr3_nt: TGTGCCAGCAGCTTATCAACAGGAAATGAGCAGTTCTTC

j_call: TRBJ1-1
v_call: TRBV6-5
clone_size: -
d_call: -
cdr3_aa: CASRNEQGLEAFF
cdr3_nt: TGTGCCAGCAGAAACGAGCAGGGGCTTGAAGCTTTCTTT

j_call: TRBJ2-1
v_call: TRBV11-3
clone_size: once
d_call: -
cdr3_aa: CASSLGWRSSYNEQFF
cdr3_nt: TGTGCCAGCAGCTTAGGATGGCGGAGCTCCTACAATGAGCAGTTCTTC

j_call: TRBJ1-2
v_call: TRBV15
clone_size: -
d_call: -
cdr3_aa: CATSRSTAGASNYGYTF
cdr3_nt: TGTGCCACCAGCAGATCGACAGCGGGAGCTTCGAACTATGGCTACACCTTC

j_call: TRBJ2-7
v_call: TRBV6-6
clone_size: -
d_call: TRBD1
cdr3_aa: CASSYSPGGVLTEQYF
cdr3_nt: TGTGCCAGCAGTTACTCTCCAGGGGGAGTCCTTACCGAGCAGTACTTC

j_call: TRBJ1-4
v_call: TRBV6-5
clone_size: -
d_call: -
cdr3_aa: CASSYSKRREEKLFF
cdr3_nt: TGTGCCAGCAGTTACTCGAAGAGGAGGGAAGAAAAACTGTTTTTT

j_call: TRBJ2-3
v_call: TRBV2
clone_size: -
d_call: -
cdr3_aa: CASTDIVRRQYF
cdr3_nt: TGTGCCAGCACCGACATTGTTCGGCGGCAGTATTTT

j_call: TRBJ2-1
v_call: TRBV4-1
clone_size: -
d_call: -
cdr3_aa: CASSQAGGRADEQFF
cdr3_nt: TGCGCCAGCAGCCAAGCCGGGGGGCGGGCGGATGAGCAGTTCTTC

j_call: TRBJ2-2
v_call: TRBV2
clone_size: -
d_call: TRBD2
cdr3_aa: CASSVRRGGAGELFF
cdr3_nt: TGTGCCAGCAGTGTGAGGCGGGGGGGTGCCGGGGAGCTGTTTTTT

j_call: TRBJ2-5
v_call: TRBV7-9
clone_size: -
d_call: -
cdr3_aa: CASSPRSEETQYF
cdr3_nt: TGTGCCAGCAGCCCCAGATCGGAGGAGACCCAGTACTTC

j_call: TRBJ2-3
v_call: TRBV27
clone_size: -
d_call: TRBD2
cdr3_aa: CASSFRLAGGTDTQYF
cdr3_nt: TGTGCCAGCAGTTTTCGCCTAGCGGGGGGTACAGATACGCAGTATTTT

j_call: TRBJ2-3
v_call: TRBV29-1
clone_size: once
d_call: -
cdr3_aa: CSSRGRVTDTQYF
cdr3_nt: TGCAGCTCCAGGGGCAGGGTGACAGATACGCAGTATTTT

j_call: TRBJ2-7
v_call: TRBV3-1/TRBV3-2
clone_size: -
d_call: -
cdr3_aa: CASSQDRANPYF
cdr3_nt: TGTGCCAGCAGCCAAGATCGCGCAAACCCGTACTTC